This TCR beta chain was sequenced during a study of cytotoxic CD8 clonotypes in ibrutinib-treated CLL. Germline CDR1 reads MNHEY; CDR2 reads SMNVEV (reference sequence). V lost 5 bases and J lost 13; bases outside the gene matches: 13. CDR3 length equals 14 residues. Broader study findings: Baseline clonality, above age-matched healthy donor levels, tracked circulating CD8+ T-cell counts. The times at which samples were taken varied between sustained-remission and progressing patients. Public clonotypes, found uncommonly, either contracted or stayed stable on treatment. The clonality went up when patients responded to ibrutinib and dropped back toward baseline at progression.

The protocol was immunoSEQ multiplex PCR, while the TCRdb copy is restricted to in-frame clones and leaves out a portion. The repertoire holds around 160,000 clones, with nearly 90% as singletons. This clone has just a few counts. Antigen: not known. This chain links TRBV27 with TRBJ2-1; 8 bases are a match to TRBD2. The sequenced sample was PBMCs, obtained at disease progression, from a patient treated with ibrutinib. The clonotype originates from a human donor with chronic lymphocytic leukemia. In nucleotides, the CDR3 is TGTGCCAGCAGTCCCCTGATGAGCGGGAGAATTCAGTTCTTC. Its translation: CASSPLMSGRIQFF.